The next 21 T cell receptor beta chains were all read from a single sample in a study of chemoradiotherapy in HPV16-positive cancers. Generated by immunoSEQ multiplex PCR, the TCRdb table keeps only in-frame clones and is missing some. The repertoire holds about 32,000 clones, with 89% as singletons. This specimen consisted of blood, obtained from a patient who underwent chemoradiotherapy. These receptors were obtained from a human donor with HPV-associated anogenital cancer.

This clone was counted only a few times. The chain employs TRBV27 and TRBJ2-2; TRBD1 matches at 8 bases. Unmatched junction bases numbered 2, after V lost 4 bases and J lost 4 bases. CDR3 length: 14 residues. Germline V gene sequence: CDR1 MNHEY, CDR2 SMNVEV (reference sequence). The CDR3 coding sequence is TGTGCCAGCAGTTGGACAGGGACCACCGGGGAGCTGTTTTTT. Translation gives CASSWTGTTGELFF.

Here the CDR3 reads CASSAQFRYGNTIYF. CDR3 coding DNA: TGTGCCAGCAGCGCACAGTTCCGGTATGGAAACACCATATATTTT. The chain has TRBV9 and TRBJ1-3, with D unresolved. V was cut by 3 bases and J by 3 bases, with 13 bases left in between. The CDR3 totals 15 residues. Germline V gene sequence: CDR1 SGDLS, CDR2 YYNGEE. Based on the CDR3 plus reference TRBV9 and TRBJ1-3, the full variable domain is DSGVTQTPKHLITATGQRVTLRCSPRSGDLSVYWYQQSLDQGLQFLIQYYNGEERAKGNILERFSAQQFPDLHSELNLSSLELGDSALYFCASSAQFRYGNTIYFGEGSWLTVV.

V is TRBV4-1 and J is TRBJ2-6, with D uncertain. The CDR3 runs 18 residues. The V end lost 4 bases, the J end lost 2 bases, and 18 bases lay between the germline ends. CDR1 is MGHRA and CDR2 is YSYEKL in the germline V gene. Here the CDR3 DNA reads TGCGCCAGCAGCCGAGCCGTTTGGCTGATCGCTGGGGCCAACGTCCTGACTTTC. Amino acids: CASSRAVWLIAGANVLTF.

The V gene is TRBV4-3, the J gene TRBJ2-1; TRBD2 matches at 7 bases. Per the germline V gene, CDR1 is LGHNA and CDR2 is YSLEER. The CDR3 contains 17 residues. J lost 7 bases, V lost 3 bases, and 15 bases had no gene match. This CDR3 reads CASSQPWGGAVQNEQFF. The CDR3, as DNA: TGCGCCAGCAGCCAGCCCTGGGGAGGGGCAGTACAAAATGAGCAGTTCTTC.

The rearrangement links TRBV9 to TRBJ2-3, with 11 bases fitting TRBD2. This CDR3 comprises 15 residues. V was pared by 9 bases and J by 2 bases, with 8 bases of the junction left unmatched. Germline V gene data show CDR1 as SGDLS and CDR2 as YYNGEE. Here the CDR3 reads CATSVAGGFTDTQYF. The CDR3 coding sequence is TGTGCCACCTCCGTAGCGGGGGGGTTCACAGATACGCAGTATTTT.

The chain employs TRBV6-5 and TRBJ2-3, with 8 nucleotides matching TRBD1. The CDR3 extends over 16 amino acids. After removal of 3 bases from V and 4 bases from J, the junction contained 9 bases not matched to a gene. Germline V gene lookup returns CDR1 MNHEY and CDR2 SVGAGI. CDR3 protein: CASSYNGQGAPDTQYF. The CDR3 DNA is TGTGCCAGCAGTTATAATGGACAGGGAGCTCCAGATACGCAGTATTTT.

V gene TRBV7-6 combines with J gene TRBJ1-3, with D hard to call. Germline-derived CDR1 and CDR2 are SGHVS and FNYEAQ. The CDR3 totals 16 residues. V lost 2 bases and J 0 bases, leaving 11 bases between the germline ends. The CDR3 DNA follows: TGTGCCAGCAGCTTAACAAGTGCCAACTCTGGAAACACCATATATTTT. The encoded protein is CASSLTSANSGNTIYF.

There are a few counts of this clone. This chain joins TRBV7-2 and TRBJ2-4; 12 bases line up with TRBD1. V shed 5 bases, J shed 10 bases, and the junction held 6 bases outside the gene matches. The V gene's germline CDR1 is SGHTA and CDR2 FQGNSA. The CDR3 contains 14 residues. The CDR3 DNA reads TGTGCCAGCAGCCCGGGACAGGGGGCTCGAATTCAGTACTTC. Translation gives CASSPGQGARIQYF.

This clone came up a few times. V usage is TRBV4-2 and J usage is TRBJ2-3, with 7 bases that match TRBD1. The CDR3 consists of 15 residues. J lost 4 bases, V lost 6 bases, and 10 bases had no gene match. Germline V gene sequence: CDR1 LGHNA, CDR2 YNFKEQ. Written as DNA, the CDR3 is TGTGCCAGCAGGGTGGAGGCAGGGGGTGCAGATACGCAGTATTTT. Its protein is CASRVEAGGADTQYF.

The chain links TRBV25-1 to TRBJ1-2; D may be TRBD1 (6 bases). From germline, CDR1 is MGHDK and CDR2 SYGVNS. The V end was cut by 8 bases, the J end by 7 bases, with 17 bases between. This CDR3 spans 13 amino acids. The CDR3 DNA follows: TGTGCCAGCGCGGTAGGGGGGCTTGGTGGCTACACCTTC. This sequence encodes CASAVGGLGGYTF.

The CDR3 loop is CASSLARAGGDTDTQYF. The CDR3 nucleotides read TGCGCCAGCAGTTTAGCAAGGGCAGGGGGCGACACAGATACGCAGTATTTT. This chain connects TRBV5-1 to TRBJ2-3; 8 nucleotides align to TRBD1. V dropped 5 bases and J dropped 2; count of bases not matched to a gene: 13. The V gene's germline CDR1 is SGHRS and CDR2 YFSETQ. This CDR3 contains 17 residues.

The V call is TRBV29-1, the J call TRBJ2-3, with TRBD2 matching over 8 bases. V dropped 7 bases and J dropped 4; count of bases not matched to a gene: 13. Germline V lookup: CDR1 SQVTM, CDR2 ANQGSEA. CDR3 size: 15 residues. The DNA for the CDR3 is TGCAGCGCCCCGCCTCCGGGACTAGTGGCAGATACGCAGTATTTT. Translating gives CSAPPPGLVADTQYF.

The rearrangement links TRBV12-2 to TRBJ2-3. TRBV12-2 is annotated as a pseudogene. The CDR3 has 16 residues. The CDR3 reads CASRLETKRGTDTQYF. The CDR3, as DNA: TGTGCAAGTCGCTTAGAGACAAAGCGAGGCACAGATACGCAGTATTTT.

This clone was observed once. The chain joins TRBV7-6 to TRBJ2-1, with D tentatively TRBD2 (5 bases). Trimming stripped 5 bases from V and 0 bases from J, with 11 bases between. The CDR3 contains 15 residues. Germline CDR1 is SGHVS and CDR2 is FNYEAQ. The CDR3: CASSPSADSYNEQFF. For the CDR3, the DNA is TGTGCCAGCAGCCCCTCAGCGGACTCCTACAATGAGCAGTTCTTC.

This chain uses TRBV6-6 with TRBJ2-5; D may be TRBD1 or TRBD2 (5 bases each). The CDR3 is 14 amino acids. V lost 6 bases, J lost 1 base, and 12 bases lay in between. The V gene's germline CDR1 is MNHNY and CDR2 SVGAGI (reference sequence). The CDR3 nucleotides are TGTGCCAGCAGACGAGGGGCCCTCCAAGAGACCCAGTACTTC. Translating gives CASRRGALQETQYF.

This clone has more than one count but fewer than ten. In nucleotides, the CDR3 is TGTGCCATCAGTGAGTCGGACGGGAGCTCCTACAATGAGCAGTTCTTC. This codes for CAISESDGSSYNEQFF. The genes are TRBV10-3 and TRBJ2-1; maybe TRBD2 (6 bases). The V gene lost 0 bases and the J gene lost 0 bases, with 9 bases spanning the gap. Germline V lookup: CDR1 ENHRY, CDR2 SYGVKD. This CDR3 spans 16 amino acids.

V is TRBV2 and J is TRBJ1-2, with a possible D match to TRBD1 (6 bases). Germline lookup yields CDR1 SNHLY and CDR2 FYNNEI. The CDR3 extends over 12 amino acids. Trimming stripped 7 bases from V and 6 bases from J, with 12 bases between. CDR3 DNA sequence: TGTGCCAGCAAGCAGTCAGGGGATGGCTACACCTTC. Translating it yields CASKQSGDGYTF.

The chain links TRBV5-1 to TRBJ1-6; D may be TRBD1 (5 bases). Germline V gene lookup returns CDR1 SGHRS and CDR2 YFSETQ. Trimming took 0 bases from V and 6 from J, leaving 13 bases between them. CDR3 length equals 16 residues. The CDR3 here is CASSLVGRETNSPLHF. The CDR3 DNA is TGCGCCAGCAGCTTGGTCGGCAGGGAGACTAATTCACCCCTCCACTTT.

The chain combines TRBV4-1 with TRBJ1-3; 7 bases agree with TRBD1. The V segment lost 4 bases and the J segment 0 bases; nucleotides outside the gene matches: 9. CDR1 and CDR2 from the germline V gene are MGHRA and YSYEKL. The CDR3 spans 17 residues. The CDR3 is CASSRGGTADSGNTIYF. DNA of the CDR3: TGCGCCAGCAGCCGAGGGGGCACGGCAGACTCTGGAAACACCATATATTTT.

Here the CDR3 reads CASSYRGPGNTIYF. The CDR3 DNA follows: TGTGCCAGCAGTTACAGGGGGCCCGGAAACACCATATATTTT. The J gene is TRBJ1-3, the V gene TRBV6-5; TRBD1 agrees at 7 bases. Unmatched junction bases numbered 2, after V lost 2 bases and J lost 4 bases. Looked up from germline, CDR1 is MNHEY and CDR2 is SVGAGI. The CDR3 spans 14 residues.

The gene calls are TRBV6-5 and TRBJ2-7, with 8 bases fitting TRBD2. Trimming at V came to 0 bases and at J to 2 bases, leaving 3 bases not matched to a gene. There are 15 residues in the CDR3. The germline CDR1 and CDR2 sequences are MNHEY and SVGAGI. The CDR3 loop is CASSYSPGGPYEQYF. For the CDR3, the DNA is TGTGCCAGCAGTTACTCGCCGGGAGGGCCCTACGAGCAGTACTTC.